These 31 T cell receptor beta chains share one sample of origin, sequenced in a study of somatic mutations in cytotoxic T cells in rheumatoid arthritis. Here immunoSEQ multiplex PCR was the method, and the copy in TCRdb shows in-frame clones only, minus some. The table includes about 15,000 clones, around four fifths detected once. The sample comprised CD8+ T cells sorted from blood. The receptor set was obtained from an adult with rheumatoid arthritis.

The chain couples TRBV11-1 to TRBJ2-5; no clear D. The CDR3 spans 13 residues. Germline V gene sequence: CDR1 SGHAT, CDR2 FQDESV (reference sequence). The V end was cut by 2 bases, the J end by 3 bases, with 7 bases between. The chain's CDR3 is CASSLSGEETQYF. The CDR3 DNA is TGTGCCAGCAGCTTAAGTGGGGAAGAGACCCAGTACTTC.

Concerning this clone: One junction end does not reproduce the germline sequence, and a read error may be involved. The chain combines TRBV6-5 with TRBJ2-3, with D uncertain. Germline CDR1 is MNHEY and CDR2 is SVGAGI. This CDR3 spans 12 amino acids. CDR3: CASRYMADTQYF. The CDR3 DNA follows: TGTGCCAGCCGTTACATGGCAGATACGCAGTATTTT.

This rearrangement joins TRBV6-6 to TRBJ1-1; 10 nucleotides match TRBD1. The J segment lost 5 bases and the V segment lost 7 bases, leaving 10 bases of the junction unmatched. Per the germline V gene, CDR1 is MNHNY and CDR2 is SVGAGI (reference sequence). This CDR3 spans 15 amino acids. CDR3 amino acids: CASNPTGQGTTEAFF. DNA for the CDR3: TGTGCCAGCAATCCGACGGGACAGGGGACTACTGAAGCTTTCTTT.

The chain carries TRBV7-6 and TRBJ1-3; weak D call: TRBD1 (5 bases). Germline V gives CDR1 SGHVS, CDR2 FNYEAQ. This CDR3 contains 15 residues. The V end was cut by 5 bases, the J end by 0 bases, with 11 bases between. This chain's CDR3 is CASSLWGSSGNTIYF. CDR3 nucleotides: TGTGCCAGCAGCCTATGGGGGAGCTCTGGAAACACCATATATTTT.

The J gene is TRBJ1-1, the V gene TRBV9, with D possibly TRBD1 on 6 matching bases. V lost 6 bases to trimming and J lost 2 bases, with 11 bases between them. The CDR3 extends over 13 amino acids. Germline CDR1 is SGDLS and CDR2 is YYNGEE. CDR3 loop: CASTGAGNTEAFF. DNA for the CDR3: TGTGCCAGCACGGGGGCAGGTAACACTGAAGCTTTCTTT. Filled out from reference TRBV9 and TRBJ1-1, the complete variable domain reads DSGVTQTPKHLITATGQRVTLRCSPRSGDLSVYWYQQSLDQGLQFLIQYYNGEERAKGNILERFSAQQFPDLHSELNLSSLELGDSALYFCASTGAGNTEAFFGQGTRLTVV.

The chain is built from TRBV21-1 and TRBJ2-7; TRBD2 is the table's D call, not checked against the DNA. TRBV21-1 is a pseudogene segment. CDR3 length equals 20 residues. The CDR3 bases are TGTGCCAGCAGCAAAGGAAAAGTAGAGAGGGGGGGCCAAGACTCCTACGAGCAGTACGTC. This gives the protein CASSKGKVERGGQDSYEQYV.

This chain connects TRBV13 to TRBJ2-3; 7 bases are a match to TRBD1. CDR1 is PRHDT and CDR2 is FYEKMQ in the germline V gene (reference sequence). V lost 4 bases to trimming and J lost 4 bases; unmatched junction nucleotides: 2. The CDR3 has 13 residues. The CDR3 sequence is CASSSTGADTQYF. In nucleotides, the CDR3 is TGTGCCAGCAGCTCCACAGGGGCAGATACGCAGTATTTT.

The chain employs TRBV15 and TRBJ2-3; the match to TRBD1 covers 7 bases. From germline, CDR1 is LNHNV and CDR2 YYDKDF (reference sequence). The J segment lost 3 bases and the V segment lost 4 bases, leaving 7 bases of the junction unmatched. This CDR3 has 15 residues. The CDR3 spells CATSTRDSFTDTQYF. CDR3 DNA sequence: TGTGCCACCAGCACTCGGGACAGCTTTACAGATACGCAGTATTTT. Complete variable domain (other parts from reference TRBV15 and TRBJ2-3): DAMVIQNPRYQVTQFGKPVTLSCSQTLNHNVMYWYQQKSSQAPKLLFHYYDKDFNNEADTPDNFQSRRPNTSFCFLDIRSPGLGDTAMYLCATSTRDSFTDTQYFGPGTRLTVL.

V usage is TRBV25-1 and J usage is TRBJ2-7; D may be TRBD1 or TRBD2 (5 bases each). The CDR3 length is 12 residues. Looked up from germline, CDR1 is MGHDK and CDR2 is SYGVNS. Trimming removed 3 bases at V and 4 bases at J, with 7 bases between. The CDR3 region is CASSEWGYEQYF. The CDR3 nucleotides are TGTGCCAGCAGTGAGTGGGGGTACGAGCAGTACTTC.

The chain recombines TRBV14 with TRBJ2-5, with 16 bases aligning to TRBD2. The CDR3 sequence is 22 residues long. Germline CDR1 and CDR2: SGHDN and FVKESK. With V trimmed by 2 bases and J by 4 bases, 19 bases remained unmatched. The CDR3 spells CASSQRGPGLAGGPTLRETQYF. The CDR3 nucleotides read TGTGCCAGCAGCCAACGAGGGCCGGGACTAGCGGGGGGGCCCACCCTGAGAGAGACCCAGTACTTC.

This clone was seen a few times. The V gene is TRBV11-2, the J gene TRBJ2-7; D is possibly TRBD2 (6 bases). CDR3 length: 15 amino acids. Deletions cut 5 bases from V and 2 bases from J, with 16 bases between. Germline V lookup: CDR1 SGHAT, CDR2 FQNNGV. CDR3 bases: TGTGCCAGCAGCCGCACCCCTAGCGAGACCTACGAGCAGTACGTC. Amino acids: CASSRTPSETYEQYV.

In this sample, this clone turned up a few times. The chain links TRBV4-1 to TRBJ2-3; 9 bases line up with TRBD1. CDR1 and CDR2 from the germline V gene are MGHRA and YSYEKL. With V trimmed by 2 bases and J by 1 base, 1 base remained unmatched. The CDR3 covers 15 residues. CDR3 loop: CASSQRDRGTDTQYF. The CDR3 DNA reads TGCGCCAGCAGCCAACGGGACAGGGGCACAGATACGCAGTATTTT.

This sequence joins TRBV6-4 and TRBJ2-5; 10 nucleotides align to TRBD2. The length of the CDR3 is 15 residues. CDR1 and CDR2 from the germline V gene are MRHNA and SNTAGT. V was clipped by 4 bases and J by 0 bases; unmatched bases: 2. CDR3 in amino acids: CASSASGGNQETQYF. CDR3 sequence (DNA): TGTGCCAGCAGTGCTAGCGGGGGCAACCAAGAGACCCAGTACTTC.

The V gene is TRBV7-9, the J gene TRBJ2-3, with D uncertain. The CDR3 sequence is 11 residues long. V was trimmed by 3 bases and J by 8 bases, leaving 6 bases between them. Germline values: CDR1 SEHNR, CDR2 FQNEAQ (reference sequence). CDR3 residues: CASSFKGTQYF. CDR3 coding DNA: TGTGCCAGCAGCTTTAAAGGTACGCAGTATTTT.

The chain carries TRBV4-2 and TRBJ1-5; possibly TRBD1 for D (5 bases). CDR1 and CDR2 from the germline V gene are LGHNA and YNFKEQ. This CDR3 is 15 amino acids long. V lost 0 bases to trimming and J lost 5 bases, with 11 bases between them. CDR3 sequence: CASSQEEGLYQPQHF. CDR3 in DNA: TGTGCCAGCAGCCAAGAGGAGGGACTCTATCAGCCCCAGCATTTT.

This clone appeared a few times. The chain uses TRBV9 and TRBJ1-6; 7 bases agree with TRBD1. This CDR3 is built from 14 residues. The germline V gene encodes CDR1 SGDLS and CDR2 YYNGEE. The ends lost 3 bases at V and 4 bases at J; junction bases unmatched: 1. CDR3: CASSEGQYNSPLHF. The DNA for the CDR3 is TGTGCCAGCAGCGAGGGACAGTATAATTCACCCCTCCACTTT.

The CDR3 region is CASSSLAGGLYNEQFF. In DNA, the CDR3 is TGTGCCAGCAGTTCCTTAGCGGGGGGCCTGTACAATGAGCAGTTCTTC. The rearrangement uses TRBV6-5 and TRBJ2-1, with TRBD2 matching over 10 bases. This CDR3 is 16 amino acids long. Germline V gives CDR1 MNHEY, CDR2 SVGAGI. The J segment lost 4 bases and the V segment lost 4 bases, leaving 7 bases of the junction unmatched.

V is TRBV16 and J is TRBJ2-2; 9 nucleotides line up with TRBD1. Germline V gene sequence: CDR1 KGHSY, CDR2 FQNENV. This CDR3 comprises 15 residues. The J segment lost 6 bases and the V segment lost 4 bases, leaving 6 bases of the junction unmatched. CDR3 residues: CASSRGTGIPGELFF. CDR3 sequence (DNA): TGTGCCAGCAGCCGAGGGACAGGGATACCCGGGGAGCTGTTTTTT. The variable domain in full, completed from reference TRBV16 and TRBJ2-2, reads GEEVAQTPKHLVRGEGQKAKLYCAPIKGHSYVFWYQQVLKNEFKFLISFQNENVFDETGMPKERFSAKCLPNSPCSLEIQATKLEDSAVYFCASSRGTGIPGELFFGEGSRLTVL.

This clone was seen only once. The chain has TRBV6-1 and TRBJ2-2; a weak D match, TRBD2 (5 bases). The CDR3 length is 16 residues. V was pared by 4 bases and J by 4 bases, with 16 bases between. CDR1 and CDR2 from the germline V gene are MNHNS and SASEGT. CDR3 sequence reads: CASSAGDFWGTGELFF. For the CDR3, the DNA is TGTGCCAGCAGTGCCGGGGATTTTTGGGGCACCGGGGAGCTGTTTTTT.

In its sample, this clone was seen once. The chain employs TRBV5-6 and TRBJ2-6; D gene uncertain. The germline gives CDR1 SGHDT, CDR2 YYEEEE. The V end lost 0 bases, the J end lost 1 base, and 8 bases lay between the germline ends. The CDR3 loop spans 16 amino acids. DNA of the CDR3: TGTGCCAGCAGCTTGGTCGAGGTGTCTGGGGCCAACGTCCTGACTTTC. Its translation is CASSLVEVSGANVLTF.

V gene TRBV2 combines with J gene TRBJ2-5; D might be TRBD2 (5 bases). In germline, CDR1 is SNHLY, CDR2 FYNNEI. CDR3 length equals 14 residues. Trimming removed 1 base at V and 4 bases at J, with 10 bases between. The CDR3 region is CASSEGPGGETQYF. The CDR3 DNA reads as TGTGCCAGCAGTGAAGGTCCTGGAGGAGAGACCCAGTACTTC.

The V gene is TRBV2, the J gene TRBJ2-1, with TRBD1 as a possible D gene (6 bases). The V end lost 8 bases, the J end lost 5 bases, and 28 bases lay between the germline ends. The V gene's germline CDR1 is SNHLY and CDR2 FYNNEI. The CDR3 is made up of 18 amino acids. The CDR3 sequence is CASQRLGHILGMNNEQFF. The CDR3 nucleotides read TGTGCCAGCCAAAGGTTGGGACACATATTAGGGATGAACAATGAGCAGTTCTTC.

This clone was observed once. The rearrangement uses TRBV19 and TRBJ2-3, with a weak D call TRBD1 (5 bases). V dropped 3 bases and J dropped 10 bases, with 17 bases sitting between them. The CDR3 has 14 residues. Germline CDR1 LNHDA, CDR2 SQIVND (reference sequence). CDR3 loop: CASSILIAEQAQYF. CDR3 nucleotides: TGTGCCAGTAGTATTTTAATAGCCGAACAGGCGCAGTATTTT.

The chain links TRBV18 to TRBJ1-6; 9 bases match TRBD1. Germline V gives CDR1 KGHSH, CDR2 LQKENI. Trimming cost V 5 bases and J 8 bases; bases outside gene matches: 4. The CDR3 is made up of 14 amino acids. The CDR3 DNA reads TGTGCCAGCTCAACGACAGGGGGGGATTCACCCCTCCACTTT. This codes for CASSTTGGDSPLHF.

The chain joins TRBV7-9 to TRBJ2-1; D uncertain. CDR1 is SEHNR and CDR2 is FQNEAQ in the germline V gene (reference sequence). Deletions cut 6 bases from V and 4 bases from J, with 10 bases between. The CDR3 consists of 13 residues. The chain's CDR3 is CASRPPTYNEQFF. CDR3 DNA sequence: TGTGCCAGCAGGCCGCCCACTTACAATGAGCAGTTCTTC.

This clone has only one observation. The rearrangement uses TRBV11-3 and TRBJ2-2; D is perhaps TRBD2 (6 bases). The CDR3 totals 15 residues. The germline V gene encodes CDR1 SGHNT and CDR2 YENEEA. Trimming cost V 5 bases and J 3 bases, with 13 bases left between them. The CDR3 bases are TGTGCCAGCAGCCCTTCCGGGGGAGACACCGGGGAGCTGTTTTTT. This gives the protein CASSPSGGDTGELFF.

This clone has only a few counts. V gene TRBV6-5 combines with J gene TRBJ1-5; 8 bases agree with TRBD1. CDR3 length: 15 residues. Germline V gene sequence: CDR1 MNHEY, CDR2 SVGAGI. V was pared by 6 bases and J by 5 bases, with 9 bases of the junction left unmatched. The CDR3 sequence: CASRISGTGDQPQHF. The DNA for the CDR3 is TGTGCCAGCAGAATAAGCGGGACAGGAGATCAGCCCCAGCATTTT.

The chain uses TRBV2 and TRBJ1-2; 7 bases match TRBD1. Germline CDR1 is SNHLY and CDR2 is FYNNEI. The CDR3 runs 15 residues. The trim removed 8 bases at V and 0 bases at J, leaving 9 bases unmatched. The CDR3 sequence: CASLGGYQANYGYTF. In nucleotides, the CDR3 is TGTGCCAGCTTAGGGGGCTACCAGGCTAACTATGGCTACACCTTC.

In its sample, this clone was seen a few times. The J gene is TRBJ1-6, the V gene TRBV27; D is unresolved. V was trimmed by 3 bases and J by 3 bases, leaving 6 bases between them. This CDR3 contains 14 residues. The germline gives CDR1 MNHEY, CDR2 SMNVEV (reference sequence). The CDR3 bases are TGTGCCAGCAGTTTCAGTAACTATAATTCACCCCTCCACTTT. This encodes CASSFSNYNSPLHF.

The chain joins TRBV20-1 to TRBJ2-1, with D uncertain. The germline V and J ends were trimmed by 1 base and 7 bases, with 5 bases remaining between them. The CDR3 covers 11 residues. Germline V lookup: CDR1 DFQATT, CDR2 SNEGSKA (reference sequence). CDR3 sequence reads: CSARAGNEQFF. The CDR3, as DNA: TGCAGTGCTAGAGCCGGGAATGAGCAGTTCTTC.

The V gene is TRBV4-1, the J gene TRBJ2-1, with D uncertain. Germline V gene lookup returns CDR1 MGHRA and CDR2 YSYEKL. The CDR3 loop spans 15 amino acids. Trimming removed 5 bases from V and 0 bases from J, with 11 bases in between. CDR3 nucleotides: TGCGCCAGCAGCGCTCAGGCCAGCTCCTACAATGAGCAGTTCTTC. It specifies CASSAQASSYNEQFF.